This T cell receptor (beta chain) appears in the sequencing data of a study of blood T cell repertoires in COVID-19. Turning to the study itself: Sites across the United States, Italy and Spain contributed samples from acute and convalescent COVID-19. T cells, B-cell-depleted T cells, or PBMCs provided the cDNA or gDNA that served as material.

Authors' analysis steps: Estimation of nucleated cell counts was performed using reference gene primer amplification. The protocol was immunoSEQ multiplex PCR, while the TCRdb copy is restricted to in-frame clones and leaves out a portion. D and trimming come from the DNA, and the V and J calls and clone size come from that table. The sample shows 100,000 or so clones, approximately 90% of them seen only once. Germline CDR1 SGHRS, CDR2 YFSETQ. Trimming removed 4 bases from V and 1 base from J, with 21 bases in between. This CDR3 has 18 residues. The receptor comes from a man in his fifties or sixties with acute or convalescent COVID-19. Input material: peripheral blood. J is TRBJ1-3 and V is TRBV5-1; D unresolved. This chain's CDR3 is CASSLDSPPFLSGNTIYF. DNA of the CDR3: TGCGCCAGCAGCCTTGACTCGCCCCCGTTTCTTTCTGGAAACACCATATATTTT.